Below, 14 T cell receptor beta chains from the same sample are listed, as sequenced in a study of shared clonotypes between healthy human individuals. Using immunoSEQ multiplex PCR, the repertoire was profiled, and TCRdb retains in-frame clones only, with some absent. The table has 400,000 or so clones, 96% seen once. The sample consisted of memory CD8+ T cells sorted from blood. Subset: CD45RO+ cells pooled with CCR7-negative TemRA cells. The receptors were sampled from a man aged 25 to 40 in good health.

V and J are TRBV7-9 and TRBJ2-1; D is ambiguous. CDR3 size: 14 residues. Germline CDR1 SEHNR, CDR2 FQNEAQ (reference sequence). With 2 bases removed from V and 9 bases from J, the gap between germline ends came to 14 bases. CDR3 residues: CASSLLNSKGEQFF. In DNA form, the CDR3 reads TGTGCCAGCAGCTTATTGAACAGCAAAGGTGAGCAGTTCTTC. The entire variable domain, with the rest obtained from reference TRBV7-9 and TRBJ2-1, is as follows: DTGVSQNPRHKITKRGQNVTFRCDPISEHNRLYWYRQTLGQGPEFLTYFQNEAQLEKSRLLSDRFSAERPKGSFSTLEIQRTEQGDSAMYLCASSLLNSKGEQFFGPGTRLTVL.

This chain uses TRBV5-4 with TRBJ2-4, with 10 bases fitting TRBD1. The CDR3 totals 16 residues. Germline CDR1 reads SGHNT; CDR2 reads YYREEE (reference sequence). With V trimmed by 4 bases and J by 6 bases, 10 bases remained unmatched. The CDR3 here is CASSVKTGGASNIQYF. Here the CDR3 DNA reads TGTGCCAGCAGCGTAAAGACAGGGGGCGCATCAAACATTCAGTACTTC. The whole variable domain, filled in from reference TRBV5-4 and TRBJ2-4, reads ETGVTQSPTHLIKTRGQQVTLRCSSQSGHNTVSWYQQALGQGPQFIFQYYREEENGRGNFPPRFSGLQFPNYSSELNVNALELDDSALYLCASSVKTGGASNIQYFGAGTRLSVL.

CDR3 in amino acids: CASSTRTSGRDEQFF. The CDR3 DNA sequence: TGTGCCAGCAGCACCCGGACTAGCGGGAGAGATGAGCAGTTCTTC. The genes are TRBV11-2 and TRBJ2-1, with TRBD2 matching 13 bases. This CDR3 comprises 15 residues. Germline V CDR1 and CDR2: SGHAT, FQNNGV. The V gene end was trimmed by 5 bases and the J gene end by 8 bases; junction bases not matched to a gene: 6.

This sequence joins TRBV7-9 and TRBJ2-1; either TRBD1 or TRBD2 may supply D (5 bases each). Trimming stripped 7 bases from V and 7 bases from J, with 14 bases between. The germline V gene encodes CDR1 SEHNR and CDR2 FQNEAQ (reference sequence). The CDR3 is made up of 13 amino acids. CDR3 in amino acids: CASTRSGHNEQFF. CDR3 in DNA: TGTGCCAGCACCAGATCGGGGCATAATGAGCAGTTCTTC.

With regard to this clone: At the DNA level, this CDR3 is encoded by other sequences in the same sample as well. This chain uses TRBV28 with TRBJ2-5, with 7 nucleotides matching TRBD2. CDR3 length equals 13 residues. The germline gives CDR1 MDHEN, CDR2 SYDVKM. V lost 3 bases, J lost 5 bases, and 3 bases stayed unmatched. As DNA, the CDR3 is TGTGCCAGCAGTTTCGGGGGGAGGGAGACCCAGTACTTC. It specifies CASSFGGRETQYF.

The rearrangement links TRBV4-1 to TRBJ1-2; tentatively, D is TRBD1 (6 bases). Germline V gene sequence: CDR1 MGHRA, CDR2 YSYEKL. The V end was cut by 1 base, the J end by 8 bases, with 14 bases between. The CDR3 is 14 amino acids. The CDR3, as DNA: TGCGCCAGCAGCCAAGGATGGGGGGGCTGGGGCTACACCTTC. This codes for CASSQGWGGWGYTF.

The CDR3 region is CASSLVRGPVFMETQYF. The CDR3 region has the DNA TGTGCCAGCAGCTTGGTTCGGGGGCCAGTTTTTATGGAGACCCAGTACTTC. The V gene is TRBV5-5, the J gene TRBJ2-5; the D gene could be TRBD1 or TRBD2 (6 bases each). The CDR3 consists of 17 residues. The V gene's germline CDR1 is SGHKS and CDR2 YYEKEE (reference sequence). V lost 0 bases, J lost 5 bases, and 20 bases lay in between.

V is TRBV2 and J is TRBJ2-7, with D perhaps assigned TRBD1 or TRBD2 (6 bases each). Trimming left V 7 bases short and J 3 bases short, with 13 bases between. Germline V gene data show CDR1 as SNHLY and CDR2 as FYNNEI. The CDR3 has 13 amino acids. The CDR3 DNA follows: TGTGCCAGCAACCGCGAGGGGGGCTACGAGCAGTACTTC. Amino acid sequence: CASNREGGYEQYF.

The chain employs TRBV19 and TRBJ1-2, with D unresolved. The ends were cut back, 3 bases at V and 2 bases at J, with 7 bases in the middle. The length of the CDR3 is 13 residues. Germline V gene lookup returns CDR1 LNHDA and CDR2 SQIVND (reference sequence). The CDR3 loop reads CASSMGRNYGYTF. The CDR3 DNA sequence: TGTGCCAGTAGTATGGGCAGGAACTATGGCTACACCTTC.

The rearrangement joins TRBV5-1 to TRBJ2-7, with no clear D. The germline V and J ends were trimmed by 0 bases and 5 bases, with 12 bases remaining between them. From germline, CDR1 is SGHRS and CDR2 YFSETQ. The CDR3 spans 14 residues. CDR3 region: CASSLVTLENEQYF. The CDR3, as DNA: TGCGCCAGCAGCTTGGTGACCTTGGAGAACGAGCAGTACTTC.

This sequence joins TRBV30 and TRBJ2-7, with D maybe TRBD1 (7 bases). The CDR3 contains 13 residues. The ends were cut back, 2 bases at V and 0 bases at J, with 8 bases in the middle. Germline assignment: CDR1 GTSNPN and CDR2 SVGIG (reference sequence). The CDR3 region has the DNA TGTGCCTGGAGTCAGGGGGGCTCCTACGAGCAGTACTTC. This codes for CAWSQGGSYEQYF.

This sequence joins TRBV7-9 and TRBJ2-7; D may be TRBD2 (5 bases). Trimming stripped 1 base from V and 2 bases from J, with 9 bases between. Germline V CDR1 and CDR2: SEHNR, FQNEAQ (reference sequence). The CDR3 totals 14 residues. The CDR3 reads CASSLGEFPYEQYF. CDR3 bases: TGTGCCAGCAGCTTAGGGGAGTTTCCCTACGAGCAGTACTTC.

The chain has TRBV5-4 and TRBJ2-4, with 10 nucleotides matching TRBD2. Per the germline V gene, CDR1 is SGHNT and CDR2 is YYREEE (reference sequence). The CDR3 contains 17 residues. Trimming removed 3 bases from V and 2 bases from J; junction bases left unmatched: 8. The CDR3 spells CASSSDLAGVSKNIQYF. CDR3 coding DNA: TGTGCCAGCAGCTCCGATCTAGCGGGAGTTTCCAAAAACATTCAGTACTTC.

The rearrangement uses TRBV10-3 and TRBJ2-7; possible D gene TRBD2, 5 bases. The CDR3 length is 11 residues. V was cut by 7 bases and J by 2 bases, with 6 bases left in between. Germline CDR1 reads ENHRY; CDR2 reads SYGVKD. CDR3 bases: TGTGCCATCAAGGGAGCCTACGAGCAGTACTTC. It specifies CAIKGAYEQYF.